These 9 T cell receptor beta chains originate from one sample sequenced in a study of CD4 and CD8 cells across lung adenocarcinoma regions. TCRdb re-called the PCR reads with MiXCR, one entry per CDR3 protein. This sample yields around 15,000 distinct CDR3 sequences, of which just under 55% are seen a single time; over 25% belongs to the top ten. Sequences were obtained from CD8+ T cells from the center of a lung tumor. Receptors were obtained from a female donor with lung adenocarcinoma. The CD4 and CD8 labels of this study may be unreliable.

The chain employs TRBV5-1 and TRBJ1-2, with 8 positions matching TRBD1. The V gene's germline CDR1 is SGHRS and CDR2 YFSETQ. Losses at the gene ends were 4 bases for V and 8 bases for J; bases not matched to a gene: 4. The CDR3 runs 12 residues. The DNA of the CDR3 is TGCGCCAGCAGCACGACAGGGGACGGCTACACCTTC. Translation gives CASSTTGDGYTF.

The chain links TRBV27 to TRBJ2-5; D is possibly TRBD1 (6 bases). With 6 bases removed from V and 4 bases from J, the gap between germline ends came to 12 bases. The CDR3 sequence is 13 residues long. Per the germline V gene, CDR1 is MNHEY and CDR2 is SMNVEV (reference sequence). The CDR3 here is CASRSGRGETQYF. CDR3 DNA sequence: TGTGCCAGCAGGTCGGGCAGGGGAGAGACCCAGTACTTC.

The rearrangement uses TRBV6-9 and TRBJ2-1, with TRBD2 matching 7 bases. The J call could be wrong; TRBJ2-7 is a better fit for the DNA end. There are 18 residues in the CDR3. The germline V gene has CDR1 MNHGY and CDR2 SVAAGI. This chain's CDR3 is CASSYRTTRAGIAYEQYF. DNA for the CDR3: TGTGCCAGCAGTTATCGGACAACGAGAGCGGGAATCGCCTACGAGCAGTACTTC.

This rearrangement joins TRBV6-1 to TRBJ2-6; D is tentatively TRBD1 or TRBD2 (6 bases each). Germline V gene data show CDR1 as MNHNS and CDR2 as SASEGT. The V end lost 1 base, the J end lost 18 bases, and 19 bases lay between the germline ends. The CDR3 runs 14 residues. The CDR3 here is CASSEGGGCDIQTF. The CDR3 DNA reads TGTGCCAGCAGTGAAGGAGGGGGGTGCGACATTCAGACTTTC.

The rearrangement uses TRBV6-1 and TRBJ2-4, with D perhaps TRBD2 (6 bases). V dropped 8 bases and J dropped 0 bases, with 14 bases sitting between them. Germline CDR1 reads MNHNS; CDR2 reads SASEGT. CDR3 length: 15 residues. CDR3 coding DNA: TGTGCCAGCGGTCCGGGGCGGGGAGCCAAAAACATTCAGTACTTC. Its protein product is CASGPGRGAKNIQYF.

This chain links TRBV6-7 with TRBJ2-1; a possible D gene is TRBD2 (5 bases). The DNA end lines up better with TRBJ2-5; the J call may be wrong. TRBV6-7 is recorded as an ORF, its role being uncertain. This CDR3 region has 13 residues. The DNA of the CDR3 is TGTGCCAGCACCTCGACTATTCCGGAGACCCAGTACTTC. Protein: CASTSTIPETQYF.

Worth noting for this clonotype: One end of the junction is discordant with germline, which a read error may explain. The rearrangement links TRBV6-1 to TRBJ2-3, with D perhaps matching TRBD2 (6 bases). Germline V gene sequence: CDR1 MNHNS, CDR2 SASEGT. CDR3 length: 16 residues. The CDR3 region is CASSDTGLGGTDTQYF. The CDR3 DNA sequence: TGTGCCAGCAGTGATACGGGGCTGGGAGGCACAGATACTCAGTATTTC.

Concerning this clonotype: A single base separates this from a much larger clone, so it may be a read error. The missing conserved phenylalanine or tryptophan at the end of this CDR3 makes a read error likely. This chain's CDR3 is CASSQVLVGSRNEQYL. CDR3 DNA: TGCGCCAGCAGCCAAGTATTAGTCGGATCTCGCAACGAGCAGTACTTA. This rearrangement joins TRBV4-1 to TRBJ2-1, with D unclear. The closer fit of TRBJ2-7 to the DNA end suggests the J call may be wrong. This CDR3 is 16 amino acids long. CDR1 and CDR2 (germline): MGHRA, YSYEKL.

This chain connects TRBV7-8 to TRBJ2-7, with TRBD2 matching 9 bases. V lost 5 bases to trimming and J lost 5 bases; unmatched junction nucleotides: 16. Germline values: CDR1 SGHVS, CDR2 FQNEAQ. The CDR3 runs 17 residues. CDR3 residues: CASSLYGREGVGNEQYF. Written as DNA, the CDR3 is TGTGCCAGCAGCCTTTATGGGCGGGAGGGCGTCGGGAACGAGCAGTACTTC.